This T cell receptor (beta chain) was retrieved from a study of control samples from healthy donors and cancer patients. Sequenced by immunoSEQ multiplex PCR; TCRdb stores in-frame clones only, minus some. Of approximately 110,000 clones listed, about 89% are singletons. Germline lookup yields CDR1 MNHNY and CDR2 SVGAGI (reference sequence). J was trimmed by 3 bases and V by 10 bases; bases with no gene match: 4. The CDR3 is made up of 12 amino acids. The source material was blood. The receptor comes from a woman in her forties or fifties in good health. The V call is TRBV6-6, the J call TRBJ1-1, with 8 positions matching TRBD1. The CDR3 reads CATADRDTEAFF. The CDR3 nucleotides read TGTGCCACCGCGGACAGGGACACTGAAGCTTTCTTT.